This TCR beta chain was sequenced during a study of CD8 T cells in ankylosing spondylitis. TCRdb passed the 5' RACE reads through MiXCR, listing each CDR3 protein once. The sample has hundreds of thousands of distinct CDR3 sequences; around 24% are singletons. V was clipped by 2 bases and J by 2 bases, with 9 bases between them. The CDR3 spans 14 residues. In germline, CDR1 is SGDLS, CDR2 YYNGEE. This TCR was sampled from a male donor with ankylosing spondylitis or in good health (not recorded which). The material sequenced was blood, either unsorted or a sorted T cell fraction (not recorded which). The V and J genes are TRBV9 and TRBJ2-3; maybe TRBD2 (5 bases). The CDR3 is CASSVAGNTDTQYF. The CDR3 DNA reads TGTGCCAGCAGCGTGGCGGGCAACACAGATACGCAGTATTTT.